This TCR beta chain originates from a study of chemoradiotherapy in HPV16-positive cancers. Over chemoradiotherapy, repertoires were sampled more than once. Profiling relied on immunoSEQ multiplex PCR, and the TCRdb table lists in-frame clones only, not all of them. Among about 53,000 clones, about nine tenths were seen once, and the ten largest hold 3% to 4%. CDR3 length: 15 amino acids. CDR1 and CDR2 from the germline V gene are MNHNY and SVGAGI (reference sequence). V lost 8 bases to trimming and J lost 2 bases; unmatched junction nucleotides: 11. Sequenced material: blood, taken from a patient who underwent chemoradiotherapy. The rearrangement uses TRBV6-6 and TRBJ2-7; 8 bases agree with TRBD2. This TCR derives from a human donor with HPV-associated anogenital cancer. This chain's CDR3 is CASWVGGRSPYEQYF. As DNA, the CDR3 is TGTGCCAGCTGGGTGGGCGGGAGGTCCCCCTACGAGCAGTACTTC.